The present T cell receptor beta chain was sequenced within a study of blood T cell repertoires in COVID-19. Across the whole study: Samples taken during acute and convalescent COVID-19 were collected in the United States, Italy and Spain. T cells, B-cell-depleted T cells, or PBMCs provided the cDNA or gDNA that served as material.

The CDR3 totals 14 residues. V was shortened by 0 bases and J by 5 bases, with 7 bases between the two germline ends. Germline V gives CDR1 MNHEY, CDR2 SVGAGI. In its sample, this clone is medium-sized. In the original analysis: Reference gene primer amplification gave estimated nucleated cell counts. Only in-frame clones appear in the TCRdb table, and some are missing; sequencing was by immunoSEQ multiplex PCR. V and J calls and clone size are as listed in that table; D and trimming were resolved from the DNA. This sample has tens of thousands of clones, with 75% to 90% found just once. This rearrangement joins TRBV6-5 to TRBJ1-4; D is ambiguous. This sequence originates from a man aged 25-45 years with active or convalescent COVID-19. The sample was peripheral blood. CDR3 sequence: CASSYSKRNEKLFF. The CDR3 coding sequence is TGTGCCAGCAGTTACTCGAAGAGGAATGAAAAACTGTTTTTT.